Presented here are 20 T cell receptor beta chains from one specimen sequenced in a study of CD8+CD57+ T cells in acquired aplastic anemia. Profiles of TCR beta VDJ and CDR3 were generated from a genomic DNA template. TCRdb reprocessed the reads with MiXCR, giving one entry per CDR3 protein. This sample has approximately 190,000 distinct CDR3 sequences, with approximately 50% found just once. CD8+CD57+ cell expansion, shown by flow cytometry, had occurred in the patients selected for sequencing. The sequenced sample consisted of sorted CD4+, CD8+, or CD8+CD57+ T cells (not recorded which) from PBMCs. These receptors came from a human donor with aplastic anemia.

The rearrangement joins TRBV15 to TRBJ2-7, with TRBD2 matching over 8 bases. V was clipped by 4 bases and J by 7 bases; unmatched bases: 9. There are 14 residues in the CDR3. The V gene's germline CDR1 is LNHNV and CDR2 YYDKDF (reference sequence). CDR3 coding DNA: TGTGCCACCAGCACAACATCAGCGGGAGATGAGCAGTACTTC. This codes for CATSTTSAGDEQYF.

This chain joins TRBV5-8 and TRBJ2-5; no reliable D call. CDR3 size: 13 residues. V was clipped by 6 bases and J by 5 bases, with 14 bases between them. Germline-derived CDR1 and CDR2 are SGHTS and YDEGEE. The CDR3 protein is CASNLGFVETQYF. As DNA, the CDR3 is TGTGCCAGCAACTTAGGGTTTGTGGAGACCCAGTACTTC. Drawing the rest from reference TRBV5-8 and TRBJ2-5, the complete variable domain is EAGVTQSPTHLIKTRGQQATLRCSPISGHTSVYWYQQALGLGLQFLLWYDEGEERNRGNFPPRFSGRQFPNYSSELNVNALELEDSALYLCASNLGFVETQYFGPGTRLLVL.

There are many counts of this clonotype. The chain has TRBV7-2 and TRBJ2-1; D possibly uses TRBD1 or TRBD2 (5 bases each). V was trimmed by 6 bases and J by 4 bases, leaving 19 bases between them. CDR3 size: 16 residues. Germline CDR1 reads SGHTA; CDR2 reads FQGNSA. Here the CDR3 DNA reads TGTGCCAGCAGGTCTCCTAGCTTCGCAGGGTACAATGAGCAGTTCTTC. It translates to CASRSPSFAGYNEQFF.

The chain uses TRBV15 and TRBJ1-4; D uncertain. Germline V gene sequence: CDR1 LNHNV, CDR2 YYDKDF (reference sequence). V lost 0 bases, J lost 5 bases, and 7 bases lay in between. There are 14 residues in the CDR3. CDR3 in DNA: TGTGCCACCAGCAGAGAAGCCAGGAATGAAAAACTGTTTTTT. It specifies CATSREARNEKLFF.

The sample holds many counts of this clonotype. V gene TRBV25-1 combines with J gene TRBJ1-1, with D uncertain. The V gene lost 4 bases and the J gene lost 4 bases, with 16 bases spanning the gap. The CDR3 consists of 15 residues. Germline CDR1 reads MGHDK; CDR2 reads SYGVNS. Written as DNA, the CDR3 is TGTGCCAGCAGTGTTAGCCCCACGTGGGGCACTGAAGCTTTCTTT. Translating gives CASSVSPTWGTEAFF.

In its sample, this clonotype was seen a few times. J is TRBJ2-5 and V is TRBV7-9; TRBD2 is a possible D gene (5 bases). This CDR3 comprises 12 residues. CDR1 SEHNR and CDR2 FQNEAQ come from the germline V gene (reference sequence). The V end was cut by 4 bases, the J end by 5 bases, with 8 bases between. DNA for the CDR3: TGTGCCAGCAGCTCTTGGAGGGAGACCCAGTACTTC. Translated, it gives CASSSWRETQYF.

The rearrangement links TRBV10-3 to TRBJ1-1, with D possibly TRBD1 on 5 matching bases. From germline, CDR1 is ENHRY and CDR2 SYGVKD. The germline V and J ends were trimmed by 4 bases and 4 bases, with 16 bases remaining between them. The CDR3 has 15 residues. CDR3 residues: CAISVSGGEGTEAFF. The CDR3 coding sequence is TGTGCCATCAGTGTCAGTGGGGGGGAAGGCACTGAAGCTTTCTTT.

This clonotype has just a few counts. The chain recombines TRBV7-2 with TRBJ2-7; the D gene is possibly TRBD2 (6 bases). The germline V gene has CDR1 SGHTA and CDR2 FQGNSA. V was cut by 4 bases and J by 3 bases, with 10 bases left in between. CDR3 length: 13 residues. CDR3 residues: CASSWGGNYEQYF. CDR3 nucleotide sequence: TGTGCCAGCAGCTGGGGCGGGAACTACGAGCAGTACTTC.

This clonotype was seen only a few times. V usage is TRBV6-5 and J usage is TRBJ1-2; the D gene is possibly TRBD1 (5 bases). Deletions cut 2 bases from V and 7 bases from J, with 17 bases between. Germline CDR1 and CDR2: MNHEY and SVGAGI. The CDR3 loop spans 15 amino acids. The CDR3 sequence is CASSYVPGTLCGYTF. The CDR3 coding sequence is TGTGCCAGCAGTTACGTGCCCGGGACGTTGTGTGGCTACACCTTC.

A few counts support this clonotype. The rearrangement links TRBV4-1 to TRBJ1-5, with D maybe TRBD1 (6 bases). Germline V gene lookup returns CDR1 MGHRA and CDR2 YSYEKL. Deletions cut 3 bases from V and 8 bases from J, with 8 bases between. The CDR3 totals 12 residues. CDR3 nucleotide sequence: TGCGCCAGCAGCCACCAGGGGAAGCCCCAGCATTTT. Translating it yields CASSHQGKPQHF.

The V and J genes are TRBV24-1 and TRBJ2-7; maybe TRBD1 (6 bases). Germline V gene sequence: CDR1 KGHDR, CDR2 SFDVKD. V lost 5 bases to trimming and J lost 1 base, with 8 bases between them. The CDR3 runs 13 residues. The CDR3 sequence: CATSAGQSYEQYF. The DNA of the CDR3 is TGTGCCACCAGTGCAGGACAGTCCTACGAGCAGTACTTC.

This clonotype showed up just a few times. The chain combines TRBV2 with TRBJ2-7; 8 nucleotides agree with TRBD2. The CDR3 covers 14 residues. Germline V gene lookup returns CDR1 SNHLY and CDR2 FYNNEI. Trimming took 6 bases from V and 6 from J; bases not matched to a gene: 10. CDR3 coding DNA: TGTGCCAGCAGACAGAGCAACGGGGGGGGCGAGCAGTACTTC. Translated: CASRQSNGGGEQYF.

V is TRBV25-1 and J is TRBJ1-3; the D is unclear. Germline CDR1 is MGHDK and CDR2 is SYGVNS. Trimming cost V 3 bases and J 0 bases, with 9 bases left between them. The CDR3 is 15 amino acids. The CDR3 sequence is CASSDLYFSGNTIYF. The CDR3 nucleotides read TGTGCCAGCAGTGACCTGTATTTCTCTGGAAACACCATATATTTT.

The table lists this clonotype with a few counts. The V and J genes are TRBV10-3 and TRBJ2-2; D uncertain. Trimming left V 11 bases short and J 7 bases short, with 11 bases between. CDR1 ENHRY and CDR2 SYGVKD come from the germline V gene. The CDR3 runs to 11 residues. CDR3 residues: CAFTADGELFF. The CDR3 nucleotides are TGTGCCTTCACAGCCGACGGGGAGCTGTTTTTT.

The chain recombines TRBV9 with TRBJ2-7; 7 bases match TRBD1. The CDR3 extends over 14 amino acids. The J segment lost 2 bases and the V segment lost 3 bases, leaving 5 bases of the junction unmatched. In germline, CDR1 is SGDLS, CDR2 YYNGEE. CDR3 in DNA: TGTGCCAGCAGCGGCGAGGGGGCGCCCTACGAGCAGTACTTC. Its protein product is CASSGEGAPYEQYF. The whole variable domain, remainder taken from reference TRBV9 and TRBJ2-7, is DSGVTQTPKHLITATGQRVTLRCSPRSGDLSVYWYQQSLDQGLQFLIQYYNGEERAKGNILERFSAQQFPDLHSELNLSSLELGDSALYFCASSGEGAPYEQYFGPGTRLTVT.

The J gene is TRBJ2-1, the V gene TRBV7-1; 14 bases line up with TRBD2. TRBV7-1 is filed as an ORF, its function uncertain. V shed 3 bases and J 2 bases; nucleotides not matched to a gene: 6. The length of the CDR3 is 18 residues. CDR3 sequence reads: CASSSSGTSGSPYNEQFF. The CDR3 coding sequence is TGTGCCAGCAGCTCCTCCGGGACTAGCGGGAGCCCCTACAATGAGCAGTTCTTC.

V gene TRBV10-2 combines with J gene TRBJ1-1; no clear D. Germline lookup yields CDR1 WSHSY and CDR2 SAAADI. This CDR3 is built from 12 residues. V was pared by 7 bases and J by 7 bases, with 13 bases between. As DNA, the CDR3 is TGCGCCAGCATGAGAAGGGAGGGTGAAGCTTTCTTT. Protein product: CASMRREGEAFF.

J is TRBJ2-5 and V is TRBV29-1, with TRBD2 matching over 11 bases. Germline V gives CDR1 SQVTM, CDR2 ANQGSEA. This CDR3 is built from 14 residues. J gave up 3 bases and V 4 bases, and 4 bases lay outside the gene matches. The CDR3: CSVVSGLAEETQYF. Written as DNA, the CDR3 is TGCAGCGTTGTCTCGGGACTAGCGGAAGAGACCCAGTACTTC.

Points on this clonotype: The CDR3 does not close with the conserved phenylalanine or tryptophan, likely indicating a read error. The gene calls are TRBV9 and TRBJ1-5; D is undetermined. The CDR3 totals 12 residues. The germline CDR1 and CDR2 sequences are SGDLS and YYNGEE. V lost 3 bases and J lost 4, with 5 bases in between. CDR3 sequence (DNA): TGTGCCAGCAGCGCTTCGAATCAGCCCCAGCATCTT. It is translated as CASSASNQPQHL.

To note about this clonotype: A much more abundant neighbour one base away suggests this may be a read error. The J gene is TRBJ2-1, the V gene TRBV5-4; D is uncertain. Germline loops: CDR1 SGHNT, CDR2 YYREEE (reference sequence). V lost 1 base, J lost 7 bases, and 12 bases lay in between. CDR3 length: 14 amino acids. The CDR3 protein is CASSLKDGLNEQFF. The CDR3 DNA sequence: TGTGCCAGCAGCTTGAAAGATGGGCTTAATGAGCAGTTCTTC.